This entry lists 22 T cell receptor beta chains sequenced from one sample in a study of blood T cell repertoires in COVID-19. Here immunoSEQ multiplex PCR was the method, and the copy in TCRdb shows in-frame clones only, minus some. The repertoire holds 55,000 to 80,000 clones, with around 83% as singletons. Sequencing was done on a sample of peripheral blood. All receptors come from a human donor in a cohort sampled during active COVID-19.

The chain couples TRBV7-9 to TRBJ1-5; tentative D call: TRBD1 (5 bases). The germline V and J ends were trimmed by 5 bases and 0 bases, with 11 bases remaining between them. This CDR3 has 15 amino acids. Germline V gene lookup returns CDR1 SEHNR and CDR2 FQNEAQ (reference sequence). The CDR3 nucleotides are TGTGCCAGCAGCACAATGGGACTTAGCAATCAGCCCCAGCATTTT. This sequence encodes CASSTMGLSNQPQHF.

The count of this clone is one. The chain couples TRBV29-1 to TRBJ1-2, with 11 bases matching TRBD1. The germline gives CDR1 SQVTM, CDR2 ANQGSEA. Trimming took 1 base from V and 7 from J; bases not matched to a gene: 8. The CDR3 runs to 15 residues. The CDR3 DNA is TGCAGCGTTGAAGCCCTAGGACAGGGGGCAATTGGCTACACCTTC. Encoded protein: CSVEALGQGAIGYTF.

The chain carries TRBV5-1 and TRBJ1-1; the D is unclear. This CDR3 has 14 amino acids. Germline V gene lookup returns CDR1 SGHRS and CDR2 YFSETQ. V lost 3 bases to trimming and J lost 1 base, with 10 bases between them. CDR3 sequence: CASSSQPANTEAFF. The CDR3, as DNA: TGCGCCAGCAGCTCACAACCTGCGAACACTGAAGCTTTCTTT. The whole variable domain, remainder taken from reference TRBV5-1 and TRBJ1-1, is KAGVTQTPRYLIKTRGQQVTLSCSPISGHRSVSWYQQTPGQGLQFLFEYFSETQRNKGNFPGRFSGRQFSNSRSEMNVSTLELGDSALYLCASSSQPANTEAFFGQGTRLTVV.

The chain is built from TRBV11-2 and TRBJ2-7, with 7 bases matching TRBD1. The CDR3 is 14 residues long. V dropped 4 bases and J dropped 2; count of bases not matched to a gene: 5. The germline CDR1 and CDR2 sequences are SGHAT and FQNNGV. Here the CDR3 DNA reads TGTGCCAGCAGCTCTTCCCAGGGGGCCTACGAGCAGTACTTC. It specifies CASSSSQGAYEQYF.

The genes are TRBV27 and TRBJ1-2; D perhaps matches TRBD1 (6 bases). The V end was cut by 6 bases, the J end by 3 bases, with 17 bases between. The CDR3 loop spans 15 amino acids. From germline, CDR1 is MNHEY and CDR2 SMNVEV (reference sequence). The CDR3 here is CASSPSTGPDYGYTF. CDR3 sequence (DNA): TGTGCCAGCAGCCCCTCCACAGGGCCAGACTATGGCTACACCTTC.

This chain links TRBV7-2 with TRBJ2-2, with TRBD2 matching 9 bases. Germline V gives CDR1 SGHTA, CDR2 FQGNSA. The junction had 2 bases not matched to a gene; V was cut back by 0 bases and J by 6 bases. The length of the CDR3 is 15 residues. The CDR3 region is CASSLASGSPGELFF. The DNA of the CDR3 is TGTGCCAGCAGCTTAGCTAGCGGGAGCCCCGGGGAGCTGTTTTTT.

This clone occurred a few times. The V and J genes are TRBV3-1 (or the pseudogene TRBV3-2) and TRBJ2-7; the D gene is possibly TRBD1 (5 bases). From germline, CDR1 is LGHDT and CDR2 YNNKEL (reference sequence). V dropped 1 base and J dropped 6 bases, with 13 bases sitting between them. This CDR3 is 14 amino acids long. The DNA of the CDR3 is TGTGCCAGCAGCCAAGGCGTCCAGGGCCGCGAGCAGTACTTC. Its protein is CASSQGVQGREQYF.

The count of this clone is one. The rearrangement links TRBV12-5 to TRBJ1-1, with D perhaps matching TRBD1 (5 bases). V lost 6 bases and J lost 1, with 9 bases in between. The CDR3 is made up of 13 amino acids. The germline gives CDR1 LGHNT, CDR2 FRNRAP. The CDR3 sequence: CASGPGENTEAFF. The DNA of the CDR3 is TGTGCTAGTGGCCCGGGGGAGAACACTGAAGCTTTCTTT.

The rearrangement uses TRBV30 and TRBJ1-1; D is uncertain. V was cut by 0 bases and J by 5 bases, with 10 bases left in between. From germline, CDR1 is GTSNPN and CDR2 SVGIG (reference sequence). The CDR3 is 13 residues long. Here the CDR3 DNA reads TGTGCCTGGAGTGTACTCCCCGGGACTGAAGCTTTCTTT. As protein: CAWSVLPGTEAFF.

The J gene is TRBJ2-7, the V gene TRBV3-1 (or the pseudogene TRBV3-2); 16 bases map to TRBD2. This CDR3 has 19 residues. J gave up 4 bases and V 5 bases, and 14 bases lay outside the gene matches. Germline-derived CDR1 and CDR2 are LGHDT and YNNKEL (reference sequence). CDR3 amino acids: CASSKTPGLAGGPGYEQYF. CDR3 in DNA: TGTGCCAGCAGCAAGACTCCGGGACTAGCGGGAGGGCCCGGGTACGAGCAGTACTTC.

The CDR3 DNA is TGTGCCAGCAGCCGAGGGACAGTGGGAGATACGCAGTATTTT. Its translation: CASSRGTVGDTQYF. The rearrangement uses TRBV9 and TRBJ2-3; TRBD1 matches at 7 bases. In germline, CDR1 is SGDLS, CDR2 YYNGEE. This CDR3 spans 14 amino acids. V gave up 4 bases and J gave up 5 bases; unmatched junction bases: 7.

CDR3 amino acids: CASSGGQARWETQYF. CDR3 coding DNA: TGTGCCAGCAGCGGAGGACAGGCGCGTTGGGAGACCCAGTACTTC. The V call is TRBV9, the J call TRBJ2-5; 7 bases are a match to TRBD1. CDR1 is SGDLS, CDR2 YYNGEE, per germline. This CDR3 contains 15 residues. V shed 3 bases, J shed 5 bases, and the junction held 10 bases outside the gene matches.

The V gene is TRBV5-1, the J gene TRBJ2-7; 7 bases are shared with TRBD2. Per germline, CDR1 SGHRS and CDR2 YFSETQ. This CDR3 comprises 15 residues. V was pared by 4 bases and J by 5 bases, with 12 bases of the junction left unmatched. The CDR3 loop reads CASSASGTTSNEQYF. Written as DNA, the CDR3 is TGCGCCAGCAGCGCCTCCGGGACTACCTCGAACGAGCAGTACTTC.

The chain couples TRBV5-1 to TRBJ1-1, with 7 bases aligning to TRBD1. The CDR3 spans 14 residues. Germline V gives CDR1 SGHRS, CDR2 YFSETQ. V gave up 4 bases and J gave up 1 base; unmatched junction bases: 4. The CDR3 DNA follows: TGCGCCAGCAGCGTATGGACAGGGAACACTGAAGCTTTCTTT. This translates into CASSVWTGNTEAFF.

The rearrangement joins TRBV5-3 to TRBJ2-1; 7 bases match TRBD1. TRBV5-3 is filed as an ORF, its function uncertain. This CDR3 spans 14 amino acids. Trimming took 4 bases from V and 8 from J; bases not matched to a gene: 9. The CDR3 bases are TGTGCCAGAAGCATAAGTAACAGGGGCCATGAGCAGTTCTTC. Translating gives CARSISNRGHEQFF.

The rearrangement joins TRBV5-1 to TRBJ2-3; 8 positions agree with TRBD2. The CDR3 is made up of 16 amino acids. Germline-derived CDR1 and CDR2 are SGHRS and YFSETQ. V was clipped by 6 bases and J by 2 bases; unmatched bases: 11. CDR3 in DNA: TGCGCCAGCACCCCCCTCACGGGAGGGCCCACAGATACGCAGTATTTT. Amino acid sequence: CASTPLTGGPTDTQYF.

This sequence joins TRBV6-5 and TRBJ1-5, with 8 nucleotides matching TRBD1. Germline V gene data show CDR1 as MNHEY and CDR2 as SVGAGI. This CDR3 comprises 14 residues. Trimming at V came to 6 bases and at J to 7 bases, leaving 8 bases not matched to a gene. This CDR3 reads CASSSDRVYQPQHF. CDR3 bases: TGTGCCAGCAGCTCGGACAGGGTTTACCAGCCCCAGCATTTT.

This clone has just a few counts. The chain joins TRBV7-2 to TRBJ2-1; 14 bases map to TRBD2. The germline gives CDR1 SGHTA, CDR2 FQGNSA. V lost 3 bases to trimming and J lost 2 bases; unmatched junction nucleotides: 6. The CDR3 has 18 residues. In DNA, the CDR3 is TGTGCCAGCAGCTTCCCGGGACTAGCGGGAGCCGCCTACAATGAGCAGTTCTTC. This sequence encodes CASSFPGLAGAAYNEQFF. Together with reference TRBV7-2 and TRBJ2-1, the CDR3 gives the full variable domain: GAGVSQSPSNKVTEKGKDVELRCDPISGHTALYWYRQSLGQGLEFLIYFQGNSAPDKSGLPSDRFSAERTGGSVSTLTIQRTQQEDSAVYLCASSFPGLAGAAYNEQFFGPGTRLTVL.

This chain joins TRBV12-5 and TRBJ1-1; no clear D. Looked up from germline, CDR1 is LGHNT and CDR2 is FRNRAP. The CDR3 extends over 13 amino acids. V lost 7 bases, J lost 4 bases, and 13 bases lay in between. This CDR3 reads CASAREGGTEAFF. CDR3 sequence (DNA): TGTGCTAGTGCCAGAGAGGGTGGCACTGAAGCTTTCTTT.

The genes are TRBV29-1 and TRBJ2-1; 8 nucleotides agree with TRBD1. CDR3 size: 13 residues. V was clipped by 1 base and J by 6 bases; unmatched bases: 2. Germline V gives CDR1 SQVTM, CDR2 ANQGSEA. CDR3 in amino acids: CSVEGQGFNEQFF. CDR3 nucleotide sequence: TGCAGCGTTGAAGGACAGGGGTTCAATGAGCAGTTCTTC.

This clone was counted between two and nine times. The chain links TRBV14 to TRBJ1-3; TRBD1 aligns across 8 bases. There are 15 residues in the CDR3. Germline CDR1 reads SGHDN; CDR2 reads FVKESK. V lost 2 bases, J lost 5 bases, and 5 bases stayed unmatched. CDR3 residues: CASSQNRQGRNTIYF. DNA of the CDR3: TGTGCCAGCAGCCAAAACCGACAGGGGAGAAACACCATATATTTT.

The chain couples TRBV29-1 to TRBJ1-4; no clear D gene. The V end was cut by 4 bases, the J end by 7 bases, with 16 bases between. The germline gives CDR1 SQVTM, CDR2 ANQGSEA. The CDR3 contains 14 residues. CDR3 residues: CSVGRSRGSEKLFF. The CDR3 bases are TGCAGCGTTGGTAGATCGCGGGGTTCTGAAAAACTGTTTTTT. The complete variable domain, with remaining parts taken from reference TRBV29-1 and TRBJ1-4, reads SAVISQKPSRDICQRGTSLTIQCQVDSQVTMMFWYRQQPGQSLTLIATANQGSEATYESGFVIDKFPISRPNLTFSTLTVSNMSPEDSSIYLCSVGRSRGSEKLFFGSGTQLSVL.